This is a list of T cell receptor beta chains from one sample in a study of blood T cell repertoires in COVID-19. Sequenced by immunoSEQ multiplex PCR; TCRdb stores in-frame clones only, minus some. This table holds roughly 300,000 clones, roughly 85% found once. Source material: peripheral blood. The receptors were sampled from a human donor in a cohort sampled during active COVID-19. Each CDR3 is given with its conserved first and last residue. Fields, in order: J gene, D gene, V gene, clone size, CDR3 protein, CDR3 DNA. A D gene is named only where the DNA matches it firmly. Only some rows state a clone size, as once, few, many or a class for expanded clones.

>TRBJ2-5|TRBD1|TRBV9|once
CASSRGQGARETQYF
TGTGCCAGCAGCCGCGGACAGGGGGCCAGGGAGACCCAGTACTTC
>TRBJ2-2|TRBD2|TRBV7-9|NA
CASSRTSGDTGELFF
TGTGCCAGCAGTCGGACTAGCGGGGACACCGGGGAGCTGTTTTTT
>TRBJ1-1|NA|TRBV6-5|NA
CASSYSGVNAFF
TGTGCCAGCAGTTACTCAGGGGTCAACGCTTTCTTT
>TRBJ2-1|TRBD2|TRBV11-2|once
CASSPRLLSSGRVRDEQFF
TGTGCCAGCAGCCCCCGTCTCCTCTCTAGCGGGAGGGTGAGGGATGAGCAGTTCTTC
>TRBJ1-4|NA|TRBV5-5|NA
CASSSSGEGDEKLFF
TGTGCCAGCAGCTCATCAGGGGAAGGCGATGAAAAACTGTTTTTT
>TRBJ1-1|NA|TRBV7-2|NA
CASSLVANTNTEAFF
TGTGCCAGCAGCTTAGTAGCGAACACGAACACTGAAGCTTTCTTT
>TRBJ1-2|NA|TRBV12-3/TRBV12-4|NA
CASSSWTAGSF
TGTGCCAGCAGTTCTTGGACTGCGGGCTCCTTC
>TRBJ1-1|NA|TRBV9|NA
CASSVGHRTNTEAFF
TGTGCCAGCAGCGTAGGCCACAGGACGAACACTGAAGCTTTCTTT
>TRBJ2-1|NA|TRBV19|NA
CASSITDNEQFF
TGTGCCAGTAGTATAACGGACAATGAGCAGTTCTTC
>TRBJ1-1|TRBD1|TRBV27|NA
CASSFRDRGTEAFF
TGTGCCAGCAGTTTTCGGGACAGGGGCACTGAAGCTTTCTTT
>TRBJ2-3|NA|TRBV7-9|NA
CASLRLQDNTDTQYF
TGTGCCAGCCTACGGTTGCAGGACAACACAGATACGCAGTATTTT
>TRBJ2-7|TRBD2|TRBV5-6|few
CASSLAGGGRSSYEQYF
TGTGCCAGCAGTCTGGCGGGGGGCGGGAGGAGCTCCTACGAGCAGTACTTC
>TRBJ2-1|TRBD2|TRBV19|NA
CASREGLAGGNEQFF
TGTGCCAGTAGAGAGGGACTAGCGGGAGGAAATGAGCAGTTCTTC
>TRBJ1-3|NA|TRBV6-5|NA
CASRRTERNTIYF
TGTGCCAGCAGGCGGACAGAGAGAAACACCATATATTTT
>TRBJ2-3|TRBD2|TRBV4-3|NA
CASSVTSGRGDTQYF
TGCGCCAGCAGCGTTACTAGCGGGAGAGGTGATACGCAGTATTTT
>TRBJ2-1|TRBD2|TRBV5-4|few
CASSPGLADYNEQFF
TGTGCCAGCAGCCCGGGCCTAGCGGATTACAATGAGCAGTTCTTC
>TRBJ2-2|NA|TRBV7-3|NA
CASSLVRTVNTGELFF
TGTGCCAGCAGCTTAGTCCGAACAGTAAACACCGGGGAGCTGTTTTTT
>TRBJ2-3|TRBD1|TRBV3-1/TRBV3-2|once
CASSQGDSSTDTQYF
TGTGCCAGCAGCCAAGGGGACAGTAGCACAGATACGCAGTATTTT
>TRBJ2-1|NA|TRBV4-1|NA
CASSQAAGPRIGSSYNEQFF
TGCGCCAGCAGCCAAGCCGCCGGGCCCAGAATTGGGAGCTCCTACAATGAGCAGTTCTTC
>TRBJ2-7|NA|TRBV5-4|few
CASRRDLLSYEQYF
TGTGCCAGCAGACGGGACTTACTCTCCTACGAGCAGTACTTC
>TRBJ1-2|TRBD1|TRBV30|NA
CAWSSDRVYGYTF
TGTGCCTGGAGTTCGGACAGGGTCTACGGCTACACCTTC
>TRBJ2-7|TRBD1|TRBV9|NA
CASSVGQGGGYEQYF
TGTGCCAGCAGCGTAGGGCAAGGGGGCGGATACGAGCAGTACTTC
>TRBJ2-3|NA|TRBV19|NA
CASKGATGTDTQYF
TGTGCCTCTAAAGGGGCGACTGGCACAGATACGCAGTATTTT
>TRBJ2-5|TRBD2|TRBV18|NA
CASSPDLAGGIGTQYF
TGTGCCAGCTCACCAGACCTAGCGGGAGGAATCGGGACCCAGTACTTC
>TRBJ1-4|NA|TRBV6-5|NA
CASREAQNEKLFF
TGTGCCAGCAGGGAGGCACAGAATGAAAAACTGTTTTTT
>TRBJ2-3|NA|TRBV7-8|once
CASSPHTDTQYF
TGTGCCAGCAGCCCCCACACAGATACGCAGTATTTT
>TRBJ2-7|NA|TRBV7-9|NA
CASSSPDRFTYEQYF
TGTGCCAGCAGCTCCCCCGACAGGTTCACCTACGAGCAGTACTTC
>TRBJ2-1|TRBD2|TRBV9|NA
CASSVASSGRAEEQFF
TGTGCCAGCAGCGTAGCTTCCAGCGGGAGGGCCGAGGAGCAGTTCTTC
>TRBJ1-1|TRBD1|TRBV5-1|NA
CASSLAIGQGRTEAFF
TGCGCCAGCAGCTTGGCCATTGGACAGGGTAGGACTGAAGCTTTCTTT
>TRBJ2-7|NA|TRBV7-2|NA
CASSLSSTSGEQYF
TGTGCCAGCAGCTTATCATCCACTTCGGGGGAGCAGTACTTC
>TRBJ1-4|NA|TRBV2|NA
CASRGEGNEKLFF
TGTGCCAGCCGGGGAGAAGGCAATGAAAAACTGTTTTTT
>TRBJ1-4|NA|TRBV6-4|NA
CASSSEQGYGKLFF
TGTGCCAGCAGTTCGGAGCAGGGGTACGGAAAACTGTTTTTT
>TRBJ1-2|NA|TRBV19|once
CASMDAARRTMGYTF
TGTGCCAGTATGGATGCGGCTCGTAGGACTATGGGCTACACCTTC
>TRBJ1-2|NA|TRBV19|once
CASSNIIRVGYGYTF
TGTGCCAGTAGTAATATAATCCGGGTCGGCTATGGCTACACCTTC
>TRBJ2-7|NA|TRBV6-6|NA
CASSYRGLNDEQYF
TGTGCCAGCAGTTACCGGGGTTTAAACGACGAGCAGTACTTC
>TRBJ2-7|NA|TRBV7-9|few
CASSPYTGGRLYEQYF
TGTGCCAGCAGCCCGTACACCGGAGGACGTCTTTACGAGCAGTACTTC
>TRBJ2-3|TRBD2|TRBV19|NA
CASRRGSTDTQYF
TGTGCCAGTCGGCGGGGGAGTACAGATACGCAGTATTTT
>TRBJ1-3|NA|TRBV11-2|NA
CASSPPPSGNTIYF
TGTGCCAGCAGCCCCCCTCCTTCTGGAAACACCATATATTTT
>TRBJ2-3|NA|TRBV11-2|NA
CASSLEGGPDTQYF
TGTGCCAGCAGCTTAGAGGGAGGCCCAGATACGCAGTATTTT
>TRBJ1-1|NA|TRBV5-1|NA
CASSDSTVLNTEAFF
TGCGCCAGCAGCGACTCGACAGTTTTGAACACTGAAGCTTTCTTT
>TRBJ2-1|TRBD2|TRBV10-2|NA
CASSDQGLAGVNEQFF
TGCGCCAGCAGTGACCAAGGACTAGCGGGAGTGAACGAGCAGTTCTTC
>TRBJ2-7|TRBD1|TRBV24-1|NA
CATSDPGQGFYEQYF
TGTGCCACCAGTGACCCGGGACAGGGATTCTACGAGCAGTACTTC
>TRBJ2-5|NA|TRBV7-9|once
CASSLDGGATQYF
TGTGCCAGCAGCTTAGACGGAGGAGCGACCCAGTACTTC